This paragraph covers one T cell receptor beta chain sequence. Germline CDR1 SEHNR, CDR2 FQNEAQ (reference sequence). The CDR3 is made up of 16 amino acids. The ends lost 5 bases at V and 8 bases at J; junction bases unmatched: 11. This sample is drawn from a study of Ad26.COV2.S vaccination and SARS-CoV-2 variants. Produced via immunoSEQ multiplex PCR; TCRdb's table is partial and in-frame only. The repertoire holds about 350,000 clones, roughly 94% seen once, with 3% to 4% in the top ten. Here the sequenced sample was peripheral blood, taken after recovery from COVID-19. The TCR was taken from a human donor who had recovered from COVID-19. The chain links TRBV7-9 to TRBJ1-6; 8 positions agree with TRBD1. CDR3 amino acids: CASSPGQGLTDSPLHF. CDR3 in DNA: TGTGCCAGCAGCCCCGGACAGGGATTAACGGATTCACCCCTCCACTTT.